This T cell receptor beta chain was sequenced for a study of blood T cell repertoires in COVID-19. Methods used by the authors: Estimates of nucleated cell counts were drawn from the amplification of reference gene primers. Some clones are missing from TCRdb's copy, which holds only in-frame ones; the method was immunoSEQ multiplex PCR. V and J calls and clone size are those listed in that table; D and trimming were worked out from the DNA. The data show under 150,000 clones, 75% to 90% seen once. The CDR3 is 12 amino acids. V lost 3 bases to trimming and J lost 10 bases, with 12 bases between them. The germline gives CDR1 WSHSY, CDR2 SAAADI.

The gene calls are TRBV10-2 and TRBJ1-1; a weak D match, TRBD1 (6 bases). The TCR sequence derives from a man aged 65 to 85 with acute or convalescent COVID-19. The sequencing input was peripheral blood. The CDR3 nucleotides read TGCGCCAGCAGTGAAGGGAGGGGGAGAGCTTTCTTT. Its translation is CASSEGRGRAFF.